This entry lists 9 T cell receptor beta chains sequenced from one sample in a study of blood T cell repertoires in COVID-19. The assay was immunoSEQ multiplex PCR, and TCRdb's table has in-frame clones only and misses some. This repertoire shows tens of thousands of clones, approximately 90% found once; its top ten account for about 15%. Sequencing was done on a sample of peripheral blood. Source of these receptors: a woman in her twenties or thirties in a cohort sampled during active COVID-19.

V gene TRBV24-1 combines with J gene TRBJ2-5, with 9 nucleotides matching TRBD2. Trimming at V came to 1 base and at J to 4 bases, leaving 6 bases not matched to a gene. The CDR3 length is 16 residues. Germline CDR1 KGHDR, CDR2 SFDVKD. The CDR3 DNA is TGTGCCACCAGTGATTTTAGGCGGGAGGGCAGAGAGACCCAGTACTTC. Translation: CATSDFRREGRETQYF.

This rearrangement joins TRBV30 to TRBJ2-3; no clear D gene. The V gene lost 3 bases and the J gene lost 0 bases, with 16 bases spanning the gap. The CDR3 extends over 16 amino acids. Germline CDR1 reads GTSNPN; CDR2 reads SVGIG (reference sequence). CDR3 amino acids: CAWSSQFMASTDTQYF. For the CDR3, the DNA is TGTGCCTGGAGCTCGCAGTTTATGGCTAGCACAGATACGCAGTATTTT.

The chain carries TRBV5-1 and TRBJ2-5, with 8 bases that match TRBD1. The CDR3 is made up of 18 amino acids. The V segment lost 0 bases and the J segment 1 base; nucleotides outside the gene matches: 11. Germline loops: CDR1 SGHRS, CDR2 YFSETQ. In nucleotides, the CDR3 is TGCGCCAGCAGCTTGGCCGGACAGGGCTGGAGGGTCCAAGAGACCCAGTACTTC. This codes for CASSLAGQGWRVQETQYF.

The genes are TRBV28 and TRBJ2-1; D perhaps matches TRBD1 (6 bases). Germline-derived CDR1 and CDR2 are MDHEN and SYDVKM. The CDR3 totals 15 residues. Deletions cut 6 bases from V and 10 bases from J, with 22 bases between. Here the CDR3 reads CASSSFGQPPAEQFF. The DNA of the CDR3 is TGTGCCAGCAGCTCATTCGGACAGCCACCGGCCGAGCAGTTCTTC.

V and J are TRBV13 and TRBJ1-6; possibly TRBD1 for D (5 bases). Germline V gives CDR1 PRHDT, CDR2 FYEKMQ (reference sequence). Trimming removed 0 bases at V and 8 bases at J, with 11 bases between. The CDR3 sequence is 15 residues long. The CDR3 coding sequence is TGTGCCAGCAGCTTAGGCAGGCAGGGTGATTCACCCCTCCACTTT. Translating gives CASSLGRQGDSPLHF. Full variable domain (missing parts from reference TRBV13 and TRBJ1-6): AAGVIQSPRHLIKEKRETATLKCYPIPRHDTVYWYQQGPGQDPQFLISFYEKMQSDKGSIPDRFSAQQFSDYHSELNMSSLELGDSALYFCASSLGRQGDSPLHFGNGTRLTVT.

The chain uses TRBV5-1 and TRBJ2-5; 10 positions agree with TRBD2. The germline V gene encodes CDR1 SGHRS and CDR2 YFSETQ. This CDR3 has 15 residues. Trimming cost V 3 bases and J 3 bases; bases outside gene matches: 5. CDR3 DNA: TGCGCCAGCAGCTCCTACGGACTAGCGGAAGAGACCCAGTACTTC. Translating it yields CASSSYGLAEETQYF.

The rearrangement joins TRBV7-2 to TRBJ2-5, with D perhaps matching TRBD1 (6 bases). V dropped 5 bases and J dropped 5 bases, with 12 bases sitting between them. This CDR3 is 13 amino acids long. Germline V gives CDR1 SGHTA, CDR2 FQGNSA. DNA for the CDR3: TGTGCCAGCAGCGTGGACCAGGGGGAGACCCAGTACTTC. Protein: CASSVDQGETQYF.

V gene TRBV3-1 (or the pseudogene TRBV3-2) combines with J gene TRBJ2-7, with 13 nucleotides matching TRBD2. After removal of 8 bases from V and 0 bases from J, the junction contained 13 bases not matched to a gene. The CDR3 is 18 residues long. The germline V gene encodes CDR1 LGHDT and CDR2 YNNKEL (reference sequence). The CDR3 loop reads CASGRPGTSGTGSYEQYF. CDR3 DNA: TGTGCCAGCGGCCGACCCGGGACTAGCGGGACAGGCTCCTACGAGCAGTACTTC.

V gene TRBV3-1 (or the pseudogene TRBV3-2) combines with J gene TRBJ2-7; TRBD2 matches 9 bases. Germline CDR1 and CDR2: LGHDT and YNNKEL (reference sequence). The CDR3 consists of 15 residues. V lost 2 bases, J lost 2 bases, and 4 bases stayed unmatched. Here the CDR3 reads CASSQQAGGPYEQYF. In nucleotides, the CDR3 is TGTGCCAGCAGCCAACAAGCGGGAGGCCCCTACGAGCAGTACTTC.